Shown below are 14 T cell receptor beta chains from a single sample sequenced in a study of blood T cell repertoires in COVID-19. Only in-frame clones appear in the TCRdb table, and some are missing; sequencing was by immunoSEQ multiplex PCR. Here the sample spans about 170,000 clones, just under 90% being singletons. Sequencing used peripheral blood. Every receptor here comes from a man between 18 and 29 years old with active or convalescent COVID-19.

The genes are TRBV11-3 and TRBJ2-1, with D possibly being TRBD2 (6 bases). CDR1 is SGHNT and CDR2 is YENEEA in the germline V gene. The CDR3 totals 14 residues. Trimming took off 6 bases at V and 7 bases at J, with 16 bases between the two ends. As DNA, the CDR3 is TGTGCCAGCAGGCAGGCGGGACCCTGGAATGAGCAGTTCTTC. Translation gives CASRQAGPWNEQFF.

The chain combines TRBV15 with TRBJ1-5, with D unclear. The CDR3 consists of 17 residues. The V gene lost 1 base and the J gene lost 3 bases, with 16 bases spanning the gap. The germline gives CDR1 LNHNV, CDR2 YYDKDF (reference sequence). This chain's CDR3 is CATSRARALTPNQPQHF. The CDR3 DNA is TGTGCCACCAGCAGAGCTAGAGCCCTAACCCCCAATCAGCCCCAGCATTTT.

V usage is TRBV6-6 and J usage is TRBJ2-7, with 8 bases lining up with TRBD1. CDR1 MNHNY and CDR2 SVGAGI come from the germline V gene (reference sequence). CDR3 size: 14 residues. V lost 6 bases and J lost 7; bases outside the gene matches: 11. The CDR3 region has the DNA TGTGCCAGCAGGGGGACAGGTCGATTTGGGGAGCAGTACGTC. Its translation: CASRGTGRFGEQYV.

The chain recombines TRBV30 with TRBJ1-5; 9 bases agree with TRBD1. In germline, CDR1 is GTSNPN, CDR2 SVGIG (reference sequence). The CDR3 has 14 residues. V dropped 3 bases and J dropped 6; count of bases not matched to a gene: 6. The CDR3 sequence: CAWRATGGGQPQHF. For the CDR3, the DNA is TGTGCCTGGAGGGCGACAGGGGGTGGTCAGCCCCAGCATTTT.

This clone was observed once. The V and J genes are TRBV19 and TRBJ1-5; 9 nucleotides line up with TRBD1. There are 16 residues in the CDR3. Per the germline V gene, CDR1 is LNHDA and CDR2 is SQIVND (reference sequence). V lost 1 base, J lost 7 bases, and 8 bases stayed unmatched. The chain's CDR3 is CASSIGLGQGDQPQHF. The CDR3 DNA is TGTGCCAGTAGTATAGGTTTGGGACAGGGCGACCAGCCCCAGCATTTT.

This chain connects TRBV10-3 to TRBJ2-1, with 12 bases matching TRBD1. CDR1 is ENHRY and CDR2 is SYGVKD in the germline V gene. Germline trimming cut 7 bases from V and 2 bases from J; bases unmatched to any gene: 12. The CDR3 sequence is 18 residues long. DNA of the CDR3: TGTGCCATCACACCGGGACAGGGGGCCACGCTCGCCTACAATGAGCAGTTCTTC. The encoded protein is CAITPGQGATLAYNEQFF.

The V call is TRBV18, the J call TRBJ2-3; 10 nucleotides align to TRBD1. In germline, CDR1 is KGHSH, CDR2 LQKENI. V dropped 6 bases and J dropped 4; count of bases not matched to a gene: 4. The length of the CDR3 is 14 residues. This CDR3 is CASSDRGRADTQYF. The CDR3 DNA is TGTGCCAGCTCTGACAGGGGGCGCGCAGATACGCAGTATTTT. Full variable domain (rest looked up from reference TRBV18 and TRBJ2-3): NAGVMQNPRHLVRRRGQEARLRCSPMKGHSHVYWYRQLPEEGLKFMVYLQKENIIDESGMPKERFSAEFPKEGPSILRIQQVVRGDSAAYFCASSDRGRADTQYFGPGTRLTVL.

This sequence joins TRBV29-1 and TRBJ2-1, with 9 nucleotides matching TRBD1. CDR3 size: 12 residues. Germline V lookup: CDR1 SQVTM, CDR2 ANQGSEA. V lost 7 bases to trimming and J lost 8 bases; unmatched junction nucleotides: 6. The chain's CDR3 is CSAWTGVHEQFF. The CDR3 DNA reads as TGCAGCGCTTGGACAGGGGTCCATGAGCAGTTCTTC.

In this sample, this clone turned up once. The CDR3 bases are TGCGCCAGCAGCCAAGCAGTCTGGGTCGACCGGACTAGCGGGATAACAGATACGCAGTATTTT. This gives the protein CASSQAVWVDRTSGITDTQYF. V gene TRBV4-1 combines with J gene TRBJ2-3; 12 nucleotides line up with TRBD2. Germline V gene sequence: CDR1 MGHRA, CDR2 YSYEKL. The CDR3 runs to 21 residues. V lost 1 base and J lost 3; bases outside the gene matches: 17.

V gene TRBV9 combines with J gene TRBJ2-2, with 8 bases fitting TRBD1. Germline CDR1 SGDLS, CDR2 YYNGEE. The CDR3 extends over 16 amino acids. V was pared by 3 bases and J by 0 bases, with 4 bases of the junction left unmatched. The CDR3, as DNA: TGTGCCAGCAGCGGCCCACAGGGGGCGAACACCGGGGAGCTGTTTTTT. It translates to CASSGPQGANTGELFF.

V is TRBV28 and J is TRBJ2-1; 7 bases are a match to TRBD1. CDR1 and CDR2 from the germline V gene are MDHEN and SYDVKM. V lost 3 bases and J lost 8; bases outside the gene matches: 10. This CDR3 has 15 residues. The CDR3 region is CASSFGTASGDEQFF. CDR3 nucleotides: TGTGCCAGCAGTTTCGGGACAGCCTCTGGAGATGAGCAGTTCTTC.

This clone was recorded only once. The CDR3 nucleotides read TGTGCCAGCAGCGCCTTGGACAGGGGGCAAGGGGACACTGAAGCTTTCTTT. This gives the protein CASSALDRGQGDTEAFF. The V and J genes are TRBV9 and TRBJ1-1; TRBD1 matches 11 bases. This CDR3 is 17 amino acids long. Losses at the gene ends were 3 bases for V and 3 bases for J; bases not matched to a gene: 10. Germline V CDR1 and CDR2: SGDLS, YYNGEE.

The chain carries TRBV2 and TRBJ2-1; TRBD1 agrees at 11 bases. J lost 9 bases, V lost 9 bases, and 7 bases had no gene match. The CDR3 covers 13 residues. CDR1 is SNHLY and CDR2 is FYNNEI in the germline V gene. The CDR3 DNA reads TGTGCCAGAGGACAGGGGGCTAGCGGTGAGCAGTTCTTC. Amino acid sequence: CARGQGASGEQFF.

The gene calls are TRBV6-1 and TRBJ1-5, with TRBD1 matching 9 bases. This CDR3 comprises 14 residues. Germline CDR1 is MNHNS and CDR2 is SASEGT. V gave up 2 bases and J gave up 6 bases; unmatched junction bases: 2. Written as DNA, the CDR3 is TGTGCCAGCAGTGAAACAGGGGGCGGTCAGCCCCAGCATTTT. Its protein product is CASSETGGGQPQHF.